This record looks at one T cell receptor (beta chain) sequence and its context. The trim removed 5 bases at V and 5 bases at J, leaving 2 bases unmatched. Looked up from germline, CDR1 is SGHTA and CDR2 is FQGTGA. The CDR3 runs to 13 residues. Profiled with immunoSEQ multiplex PCR; TCRdb holds only in-frame clones, not every one. The sample has roughly 300,000 clones; more than 75% are singletons. Adults between roughly 18 and 100 years of age took part from under 30 US areas. Assignment of participants to cohorts was predicated upon participant-reported clinical history. The data stem from a study of blood T cell repertoires in COVID-19. For the study at large: Sources were T cells, B-cell-depleted T cells, or PBMCs; the material itself was cDNA or gDNA.

The sequence was collected from a woman aged 25 to 39 who had recovered from COVID-19. Sequenced input: PBMCs or T cells enriched from blood (not recorded which). The gene calls are TRBV7-3 and TRBJ2-2; TRBD1 matches 7 bases. CDR3 in DNA: TGTGCCAGCAGCCCCAGGGGGACCGGGGAGCTGTTTTTT. It encodes CASSPRGTGELFF.